A selection of T cell receptor beta chains follows, all from one sample in a study of blood T cell repertoires in COVID-19. Repertoires were generated with immunoSEQ multiplex PCR, while TCRdb's copy carries only in-frame clones and drops some. The repertoire holds approximately 390,000 clones, with just under 90% as singletons. Material for sequencing was PBMCs or T cells enriched from blood (not recorded which). The source is a woman aged 45-59 years who had recovered from COVID-19. Each CDR3 is given with its conserved first and last residue. D genes are given only for firm matches. Clone size is shown for a subset of rows, as once, few, many or a class of expanded clone.

j_call v_call d_call clone_size cdr3_aa cdr3_nt
TRBJ2-2 TRBV3-1/TRBV3-2 TRBD2 NA CASSFSGLNTGELFF TGTGCCAGCAGCTTTAGCGGGCTAAACACCGGGGAGCTGTTTTTT
TRBJ1-2 TRBV18 NA NA CASSPPGAAGDYGYTF TGTGCCAGCTCACCACCGGGAGCCGCAGGGGACTATGGCTACACCTTC
TRBJ2-3 TRBV4-2 TRBD2 once CASSHAGESTDTQYF TGTGCCAGCAGCCACGCGGGGGAGTCCACAGATACGCAGTATTTT
TRBJ2-5 TRBV7-3 TRBD2 NA CASSFGTSGETQYF TGTGCCAGCAGCTTTGGGACTAGCGGAGAGACCCAGTACTTC
TRBJ2-2 TRBV5-1 NA NA CASSSQNTGELFF TGCGCCAGCAGCTCCCAGAACACCGGGGAGCTGTTTTTT
TRBJ1-1 TRBV27 NA NA CATRGRRNTEAFF TGTGCCACCCGAGGGCGCAGGAACACTGAAGCTTTCTTT
TRBJ1-2 TRBV27 TRBD1 once CASTPVGGGAGYTF TGTGCCAGCACCCCCGTCGGAGGGGGCGCTGGCTACACCTTC
TRBJ1-5 TRBV4-2 TRBD1 NA CASSQEGLDRGQPQHF TGTGCCAGCAGCCAAGAAGGCTTAGACAGGGGACAGCCCCAGCATTTT
TRBJ1-1 TRBV5-1 TRBD1 NA CASNNKQGSTEAFF TGCGCCAGCAATAATAAACAGGGGTCCACTGAAGCTTTCTTT
TRBJ1-1 TRBV18 NA NA CASSPEVSEAFF TGTGCCAGCTCACCTGAGGTGAGTGAAGCTTTCTTT
TRBJ1-1 TRBV5-1 TRBD1 NA CASSPGTGFARSNTEAFF TGCGCCAGCAGTCCCGGGACAGGGTTTGCGAGGTCGAACACTGAAGCTTTCTTT
TRBJ1-2 TRBV2 NA NA CASSPIGGNYGYTF TGTGCCAGCAGCCCCATTGGTGGCAACTATGGCTACACCTTC
TRBJ1-2 TRBV10-3 NA NA CAISEPHQGLNGYTF TGTGCCATCAGTGAGCCGCACCAGGGGCTAAATGGCTACACCTTC
TRBJ1-5 TRBV5-1 NA NA CASSLEGGAQPQHF TGCGCCAGCAGCTTAGAAGGGGGGGCTCAGCCCCAGCATTTT
TRBJ2-3 TRBV19 NA NA CASSSSRGSTDTQYF TGTGCCAGTAGTAGTTCCAGGGGTAGCACAGATACGCAGTATTTT
TRBJ2-5 TRBV30 NA NA CAWTPGANQETQYF TGTGCCTGGACCCCAGGGGCAAACCAAGAGACCCAGTACTTC
TRBJ1-6 TRBV10-2 TRBD1 NA CASSAQGDRVASPLHF TGCGCCAGCAGTGCCCAAGGGGACAGGGTAGCATCACCCCTCCACTTT
TRBJ2-2 TRBV25-1 TRBD1 NA CASSTGGRGGELFF TGTGCCAGCAGCACAGGGGGGCGGGGCGGGGAGCTGTTTTTT
TRBJ2-7 TRBV6-5 NA NA CASKLDYEQYF TGTGCCAGCAAATTAGACTACGAGCAGTACTTC
TRBJ2-7 TRBV11-2 TRBD1 NA CASSPDRGPYEQYF TGTGCCAGCAGCCCGGACAGGGGCCCCTACGAGCAGTACTTC
TRBJ2-7 TRBV28 TRBD1 NA CASSFSPGTGVHEQYF TGTGCCAGCAGTTTCTCGCCAGGGACAGGGGTTCACGAGCAGTACTTC
TRBJ2-1 TRBV27 NA NA CASSLGSGGDSNEQFF TGTGCCAGCAGTTTAGGGTCGGGGGGGGACAGCAATGAGCAGTTCTTC
TRBJ1-2 TRBV3-1/TRBV3-2 TRBD1 NA CASSQAGGRNYGYTF TGTGCCAGCAGCCAAGCAGGGGGGCGAAACTATGGCTACACCTTC
TRBJ1-2 TRBV7-2 TRBD1 NA CASSRDRGSGYTF TGTGCCAGCAGCCGGGACAGGGGTAGTGGCTACACCTTC
TRBJ2-7 TRBV5-8 TRBD1 NA CASSLRDSHDEQYF TGTGCCAGCAGCTTGAGGGACAGCCACGACGAGCAGTACTTC
TRBJ2-1 TRBV15 TRBD1 NA CATSRDKEGASEQFF TGTGCCACCAGCAGAGATAAAGAGGGGGCAAGTGAGCAGTTCTTC
TRBJ1-1 TRBV7-2 TRBD1 NA CASSFISRTDRGVFEAFF TGTGCCAGCAGCTTCATTTCCAGGACCGACAGGGGGGTTTTTGAAGCTTTCTTT
TRBJ1-3 TRBV7-8 NA NA CASSFGQGGSGNTIYF TGTGCCAGCAGCTTTGGCCAGGGAGGGTCTGGAAACACCATATATTTT
TRBJ1-1 TRBV7-2 NA once CASSLQGLGTEAFF TGTGCCAGCAGTCTCCAGGGGCTGGGCACTGAAGCTTTCTTT
TRBJ1-1 TRBV4-2 TRBD1 NA CASSQGTGGNTEAFF TGTGCCAGCAGCCAAGGAACAGGGGGAAACACTGAAGCTTTCTTT
TRBJ1-1 TRBV29-1 NA NA CSAVDSVVGKNTEAFF TGCAGCGCCGTGGATTCGGTGGTCGGGAAGAACACTGAAGCTTTCTTT
TRBJ1-1 TRBV11-2 TRBD1 NA CASSSTGQGARNTEAFF TGTGCCAGCAGCTCGACGGGACAGGGGGCCCGGAACACTGAAGCTTTCTTT
TRBJ2-1 TRBV2 NA NA CASSEEGLTYNEQFF TGTGCCAGCAGTGAGGAGGGGTTAACCTACAATGAGCAGTTCTTC
TRBJ2-5 TRBV3-1/TRBV3-2 TRBD2 NA CASSRQGLQETQYF TGTGCCAGCAGCCGCCAGGGACTACAAGAGACCCAGTACTTC
TRBJ2-4 TRBV28 NA NA CASSFRVQGQIQYF TGTGCCAGCAGTTTCAGGGTACAGGGCCAAATTCAGTACTTC
TRBJ1-5 TRBV28 NA NA CATGGGGLSNQPQHF TGTGCCACGGGGGGGGGAGGCCTTAGCAATCAGCCCCAGCATTTT
TRBJ1-5 TRBV21-1 NA NA CASSKLQKPNQPQHF TGTGCCAGCAGCAAACTACAGAAACCCAATCAGCCCCAGCATTTT
TRBJ2-7 TRBV4-1 TRBD1 NA CASSPGQGASYEQYF TGCGCCAGCAGCCCGGGACAGGGGGCTTCCTACGAGCAGTACTTC
TRBJ2-3 TRBV5-5 TRBD1 NA CASRVGQGIGTDTQYF TGTGCCAGCAGAGTAGGACAGGGGATCGGCACAGATACGCAGTATTTT
TRBJ1-1 TRBV4-1 NA NA CASSQAGSTEAFF TGCGCCAGCAGCCAGGCAGGATCCACTGAAGCTTTCTTT
TRBJ1-6 TRBV18 TRBD1 NA CASSPRYGTGDNSPLHF TGTGCCAGCTCACCACGATACGGGACAGGGGATAATTCACCCCTCCACTTT
TRBJ1-2 TRBV30 NA NA CAWSPGSNYGYTF TGTGCCTGGAGCCCAGGGTCGAACTATGGCTACACCTTC
TRBJ1-4 TRBV6-2/TRBV6-3 NA NA CASSLLGHPTNEKLFF TGTGCCAGCAGTCTCCTAGGACACCCAACTAATGAAAAACTGTTTTTT
TRBJ2-1 TRBV6-5 NA NA CATTSYGLTYNEQFF TGTGCCACGACGTCCTACGGACTCACTTACAATGAGCAGTTCTTC
TRBJ1-1 TRBV5-5 NA NA CASSLKPEVTEAFF TGTGCCAGCAGCCTAAAACCCGAAGTGACTGAAGCTTTCTTT
TRBJ1-5 TRBV19 TRBD1 NA CASSPLRGTENQPQHF TGTGCCAGTAGTCCGCTCCGAGGGACAGAAAATCAGCCCCAGCATTTT
TRBJ2-7 TRBV2 TRBD2 NA CASRAGAYEQYF TGTGCCAGCCGAGCGGGGGCCTACGAGCAGTACTTC
TRBJ2-7 TRBV7-9 NA NA CASSSETGTVTYEQYF TGTGCCAGCAGCTCCGAGACAGGAACCGTGACCTACGAGCAGTACTTC
TRBJ2-2 TRBV12-5 TRBD1 NA CASGGTTGQGATGELFF TGTGCTAGTGGCGGGACGACTGGACAGGGCGCCACCGGGGAGCTGTTTTTT
TRBJ2-2 TRBV24-1 NA NA CATNRGLTGELFF TGTGCCACCAACCGGGGTTTGACCGGGGAGCTGTTTTTT
TRBJ1-1 TRBV19 NA NA CASTRGRNTEAFF TGTGCCAGTACCAGAGGTAGAAACACTGAAGCTTTCTTT
TRBJ1-1 TRBV27 NA NA CASSGGPEAFF TGTGCCAGCAGTGGAGGTCCTGAAGCTTTCTTT
TRBJ1-5 TRBV30 TRBD1 NA CACEGTEPYQPQHF TGTGCCTGCGAAGGGACAGAACCTTATCAGCCCCAGCATTTT
TRBJ2-3 TRBV3-1/TRBV3-2 TRBD2 NA CASSLARGFTDTQYF TGTGCCAGCAGCCTCGCGCGGGGGTTCACAGATACGCAGTATTTT
TRBJ1-2 TRBV6-5 NA few CASSYNRVYYTF TGTGCCAGCAGTTATAACAGGGTATATTACACCTTC
TRBJ1-2 TRBV5-6 NA once CASSLGYTESNYGYTF TGTGCCAGCAGCTTGGGCTACACAGAATCTAACTATGGCTACACCTTC
TRBJ1-1 TRBV3-1/TRBV3-2 NA NA CASSYRTDSNTEAFF TGTGCCAGCAGCTATAGGACAGATTCGAACACTGAAGCTTTCTTT
TRBJ1-1 TRBV2 NA NA CASSDTPYRQEAFF TGTGCCAGCAGTGACACCCCATACCGACAGGAAGCTTTCTTT